This T cell receptor (beta chain) stems from a study of blood T cell repertoires in COVID-19. Looking at the study overall: Material from acute and convalescent COVID-19 was sourced from the United States, Italy and Spain.

Some clones are missing from TCRdb's copy, which holds only in-frame ones; the method was immunoSEQ multiplex PCR. This table holds around 230,000 clones, roughly 80% found once. Trimming cost V 5 bases and J 4 bases, with 8 bases left between them. The CDR3 totals 12 residues. Germline values: CDR1 SGHRS, CDR2 YFSETQ. J is TRBJ2-3 and V is TRBV5-1, with D perhaps TRBD2 (5 bases). The TCR sequence derives from a woman over 75 with acute or convalescent COVID-19. Sequencing used peripheral blood. CDR3 bases: TGCGCCAGCAGGGAGGAATCAGATACGCAGTATTTT. The encoded protein is CASREESDTQYF.